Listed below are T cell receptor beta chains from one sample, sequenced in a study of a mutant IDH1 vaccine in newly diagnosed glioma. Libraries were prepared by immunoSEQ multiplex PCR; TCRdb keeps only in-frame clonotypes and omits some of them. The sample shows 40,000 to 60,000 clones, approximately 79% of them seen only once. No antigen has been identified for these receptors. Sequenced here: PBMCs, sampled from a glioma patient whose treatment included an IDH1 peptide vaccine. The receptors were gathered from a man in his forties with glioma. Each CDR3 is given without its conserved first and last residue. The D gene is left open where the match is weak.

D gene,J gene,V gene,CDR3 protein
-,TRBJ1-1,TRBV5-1,ASSPGPNTEAF
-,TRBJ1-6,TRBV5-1,ASSLTGTYNSPLH
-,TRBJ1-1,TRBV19,ASSFGRTEAF
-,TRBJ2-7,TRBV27,ASSTGQGGQY
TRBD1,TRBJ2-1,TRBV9,ASSRTGAKF
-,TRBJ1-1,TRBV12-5,ASGLVVNTEAF
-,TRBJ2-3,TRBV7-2,ASRATGRSTDTQY
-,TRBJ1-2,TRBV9,ASSARGVGSGYT
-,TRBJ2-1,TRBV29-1,SVSGHRNYNEQF
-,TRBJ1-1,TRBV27,ASSLLGETEAF
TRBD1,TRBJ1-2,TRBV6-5,ASIDRGLEGYT
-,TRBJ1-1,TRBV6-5,ASSYTPGLKNTEAF
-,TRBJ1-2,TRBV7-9,ASSPTGPHGYT
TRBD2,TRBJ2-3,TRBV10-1,ASSDPTSGGTIGPDTQY
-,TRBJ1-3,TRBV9,ASSVARGEESSGNTIY